The present TCR beta chain was sequenced within a study of blood T cell repertoires in COVID-19. CDR1 MDHEN and CDR2 SYDVKM come from the germline V gene. V lost 6 bases to trimming and J lost 2 bases, with 8 bases between them. The CDR3 contains 12 residues. Method: immunoSEQ multiplex PCR; TCRdb's copy keeps in-frame clones and lacks some. This sample has hundreds of thousands of clones, with about 90% found just once. The TCR was taken from a woman between 18 and 29 years old with acute COVID-19. The V call is TRBV28, the J call TRBJ2-7, with D hard to call. Specimen: PBMCs or T cells enriched from blood (not recorded which). The CDR3 nucleotides read TGTGCCAGCAGACAGCTTCCCTACGAGCAGTACTTC. Translation gives CASRQLPYEQYF.